The TCR beta chain under discussion was sequenced for a study of T-cell reconstitution after alpha-beta-depleted transplantation in children. As it was prepared, the TCRbeta library received unique molecular identifiers. TCRdb ran MiXCR on the PCR reads and lists one entry per CDR3 protein. The data contain 490,000 or so distinct CDR3 sequences, under 15% of them singletons. The V segment lost 1 base and the J segment 8 bases; nucleotides outside the gene matches: 8. From germline, CDR1 is SGHVS and CDR2 FNYEAQ. The CDR3 spans 15 residues. The chain has TRBV7-6 and TRBJ2-1, with TRBD2 identical over 7 bases. The clonotype was recovered from a human donor who donated a stem cell graft to a child with combined immunodeficiency. The sample consisted of PBMCs from the stem cell graft donor, taken from the stem cell graft. The CDR3: CASSLGAGAGDEQFF. The CDR3 bases are TGTGCCAGCAGCTTAGGGGCGGGAGCGGGCGATGAGCAGTTCTTC.